Presented here are 21 T cell receptor beta chains from one specimen sequenced in a study of spatial heterogeneity in lung cancer (dated by TCRdb to between 2017 and 2020). The library was made by 5' RACE. TCRdb records NextSeq 500 as the sequencer. TCRdb handled the public reads itself, with Q25 trimming in fastp and clone calling in MiXCR, and kept productive beta chains. Rows with a matching CDR3 protein are joined into one entry that keeps the most common DNA and genes. This sample has several thousand distinct CDR3 sequences in its table, and about 3.7% of those were observed once. Clones ranked in the top ten supply roughly a quarter of the sample. The time point label corresponds to: sample taken at primary tumor resection. TCR sequencing used whole RNA extracted from tumor and nontumor lung tissue, or from cryopreserved PBMC samples, without cell sorting. Sequencing used normal lung tissue next to the tumor, obtained at surgery. The origin of the receptors is a female donor with early-stage non-small cell lung cancer.

Many counts were recorded for this clonotype. As an off-target read in a library built for alpha chains, this beta chain has a frequency of little significance. V gene TRBV18 combines with J gene TRBJ2-3; D is uncertain. Germline CDR1 is KGHSH and CDR2 is LQKENI. The CDR3 runs to 16 residues. The V and J ends lost 3 bases and 0 bases respectively, with 13 bases between them. Written as DNA, the CDR3 is TGTGCCAGCTCACCTGGCAGAGAGACTAGCACAGATACGCAGTATTTT. It specifies CASSPGRETSTDTQYF.

This clonotype was detected many times. This beta chain is an off-target read within a library intended for alpha chains, so its frequency means little. The rearrangement uses TRBV9 and TRBJ1-3; weak D call: TRBD1 (5 bases). Germline-derived CDR1 and CDR2 are SGDLS and YYNGEE. V was shortened by 0 bases and J by 0 bases, with 7 bases between the two germline ends. CDR3 length: 15 residues. In nucleotides, the CDR3 is TGTGCCAGCAGCGTAGTGGGGGACTCTGGAAACACCATATATTTT. Translating it yields CASSVVGDSGNTIYF.

This clonotype was counted ten times or more. For a library built for alpha chains, this beta chain is a stray read; little rests on its size. The rearrangement links TRBV7-2 to TRBJ2-1, with TRBD2 matching 10 bases. Germline V CDR1 and CDR2: SGHTA, FQGNSA. V lost 2 bases to trimming and J lost 9 bases; unmatched junction nucleotides: 7. This CDR3 comprises 15 residues. The CDR3 coding sequence is TGTGCCAGCAGCTTAAAGCGGGGGGGCCGCGGTGAGCAGTTCTTC. It codes for CASSLKRGGRGEQFF.

This clonotype was seen at least ten times. This beta chain appears as a stray read in a library generated for alpha chains; its size is not informative. This sequence joins TRBV20-1 and TRBJ2-1; no clear D. The CDR3 sequence is 14 residues long. Per the germline V gene, CDR1 is DFQATT and CDR2 is SNEGSKA (reference sequence). V lost 5 bases and J lost 10, with 21 bases in between. DNA of the CDR3: TGCAGTGCTCCTTTTACCGTTCTAGTAAACGAGCAGTTCTTC. Its protein product is CSAPFTVLVNEQFF.

This clonotype was seen repeatedly, ten times or more. For a library built for alpha chains, this beta chain is a stray read; little rests on its size. The chain links TRBV3-1 to TRBJ1-2; no reliable D call. CDR1 and CDR2 from the germline V gene are LGHDT and YNNKEL (reference sequence). Trimming stripped 2 bases from V and 4 bases from J, with 11 bases between. This CDR3 region has 14 residues. The DNA of the CDR3 is TGTGCCAGCAGCCAAAGACCAGCTTTCTATGGCTACACCTTC. Its protein is CASSQRPAFYGYTF.

In this sample, this clonotype turned up many times. This beta chain is a stray sequence in a library constructed for alpha chains; its clone size is not meaningful. Here the CDR3 DNA reads TGTGCCAGCAGCTTGAATAGCAATGAGCAGTTCTTC. Translation: CASSLNSNEQFF. J is TRBJ2-1 and V is TRBV5-4; no reliable D call. Germline V lookup: CDR1 SGHNT, CDR2 YYREEE (reference sequence). Trimming shortened V by 1 base and J by 6 bases, and 5 bases separated the two germline ends. The CDR3 extends over 12 amino acids. Supplemented by reference TRBV5-4 and TRBJ2-1, the full variable domain reads ETGVTQSPTHLIKTRGQQVTLRCSSQSGHNTVSWYQQALGQGPQFIFQYYREEENGRGNFPPRFSGLQFPNYSSELNVNALELDDSALYLCASSLNSNEQFFGPGTRLTVL.

This clonotype ranks as medium-sized. In a library made to pick up alpha chains, this beta chain is a stray read with a size that means little. This chain connects TRBV28 to TRBJ1-6; D unclear. The CDR3 is made up of 14 amino acids. V lost 4 bases, J lost 8 bases, and 12 bases lay in between. Germline lookup yields CDR1 MDHEN and CDR2 SYDVKM. The CDR3: CASSWADGDSPLHF. The CDR3, as DNA: TGTGCCAGCAGTTGGGCAGACGGGGATTCACCCCTCCACTTT. The variable domain in full, completed from reference TRBV28 and TRBJ1-6, reads DVKVTQSSRYLVKRTGEKVFLECVQDMDHENMFWYRQDPGLGLRLIYFSYDVKMKEKGDIPEGYSVSREKKERFSLILESASTNQTSMYLCASSWADGDSPLHFGNGTRLTVT.

In this sample, this clonotype turned up a few times. This beta chain lies outside the target of a library built for alpha chains; its clone size means little. The chain is built from TRBV11-3 and TRBJ2-3; D is possibly TRBD2 (5 bases). Germline values: CDR1 SGHNT, CDR2 YENEEA. This CDR3 is built from 15 residues. With 1 base removed from V and 2 bases from J, the gap between germline ends came to 10 bases. The chain's CDR3 is CASSLGASPTDTQYF. The CDR3 DNA sequence: TGTGCCAGCAGCTTAGGGGCTAGCCCCACAGATACGCAGTATTTT. Full variable domain (remainder filled in from reference TRBV11-3 and TRBJ2-3): EAGVVQSPRYKIIEKKQPVAFWCNPISGHNTLYWYLQNLGQGPELLIRYENEEAVDDSQLPKDRFSAERLKGVDSTLKIQPAELGDSAVYLCASSLGASPTDTQYFGPGTRLTVL.

At least ten counts were recorded for this clonotype. This beta chain appears as a stray read in a library generated for alpha chains; its size is not informative. This chain uses TRBV12-3 or TRBV12-4 with TRBJ2-6; unclear D gene. Deletions cut 4 bases from V and 0 bases from J, with 4 bases between. The CDR3 totals 14 residues. The CDR3 DNA reads TGTGCCAGCAGTTCCTTCTCTGGGGCCAACGTCCTGACTTTC. Amino acid sequence: CASSSFSGANVLTF.

There are many counts of this clonotype. A library prepared for alpha chains yielded this beta chain as an off-target read; its size is of little meaning. The chain recombines TRBV10-3 with TRBJ2-1, with D perhaps matching TRBD1 or TRBD2 (5 bases each). The V end was cut by 8 bases, the J end by 6 bases, with 14 bases between. Germline assignment: CDR1 ENHRY and CDR2 SYGVKD. The CDR3 contains 13 residues. CDR3 DNA sequence: TGTGCCATCCGGGGCCTGGGGTCCAATGAGCAGTTCTTC. Translating it yields CAIRGLGSNEQFF.

Sample share makes this clonotype medium-sized (0.01 to 0.1%). Within a library made for alpha chains, this beta chain is off target, and its count is uninformative. The CDR3 sequence is CASSLGGQGSRELFF. The CDR3 bases are TGCGCCAGCAGCTTGGGAGGACAGGGGAGCCGGGAGCTGTTTTTT. V usage is TRBV5-1 and J usage is TRBJ2-2, with 9 bases identical to TRBD1. After removal of 0 bases from V and 9 bases from J, the junction contained 6 bases not matched to a gene. The CDR3 consists of 15 residues. Germline CDR1 SGHRS, CDR2 YFSETQ.

This clonotype was observed at least ten times. This beta chain came through as a stray read in a library set up for alpha chains, and its size says little. The chain joins TRBV30 to TRBJ2-7, with a tentative D call TRBD2 (5 bases). This CDR3 has 13 residues. CDR1 and CDR2 (germline): GTSNPN, SVGIG (reference sequence). V gave up 4 bases and J gave up 1 base, with 11 bases separating them. CDR3 nucleotides: TGTGCCTGGAAGGAACCGGGGTCCTACGAGCAGTACTTC. The encoded protein is CAWKEPGSYEQYF.

Relative to its sample, this clonotype is medium-sized. As an off-target read in a library built for alpha chains, this beta chain has a frequency of little significance. The V gene is TRBV19, the J gene TRBJ2-2, with D uncertain. CDR3 length: 13 residues. Germline V gene sequence: CDR1 LNHDA, CDR2 SQIVND (reference sequence). V dropped 0 bases and J dropped 6 bases, with 5 bases sitting between them. The CDR3 loop is CASSIDLSGELFF. The CDR3 nucleotides read TGTGCCAGTAGTATAGATCTATCCGGGGAGCTGTTTTTT.

This clonotype was seen ten or more times. Within a library made for alpha chains, this beta chain is off target, and its count is uninformative. The CDR3 here is CASSLAGKGNTEAFF. The CDR3 bases are TGTGCCAGCAGCTTGGCGGGCAAGGGGAACACTGAAGCTTTCTTT. This chain links TRBV5-6 with TRBJ1-1; the D is unclear. Per the germline V gene, CDR1 is SGHDT and CDR2 is YYEEEE. Trimming took off 0 bases at V and 1 base at J, with 10 bases between the two ends. This CDR3 comprises 15 residues.

With respect to this clonotype: The library was built for alpha chains, so this beta chain is an off-target read and its size means little. The chain combines TRBV7-6 with TRBJ2-1; D not certain. V shed 5 bases and J shed 14 bases, with 19 bases lying between them. Germline CDR1 reads SGHVS; CDR2 reads FNYEAQ. The CDR3 totals 13 residues. In DNA, the CDR3 is TGTGCCAGCAGCGCCGAGCGTAGTGGGCGCGAGTTCTTC. Translation: CASSAERSGREFF.

This clonotype was counted many times. Since the library was made to target alpha chains, this beta chain is a stray read and its abundance is not meaningful. CDR3 in DNA: TGCAGTGCTCCCCGCGGGGGAGCAGATACGCAGTATTTT. This translates into CSAPRGGADTQYF. This rearrangement joins TRBV20-1 to TRBJ2-3, with 7 positions matching TRBD2. V dropped 5 bases and J dropped 4; count of bases not matched to a gene: 6. The germline V gene has CDR1 DFQATT and CDR2 SNEGSKA (reference sequence). This CDR3 spans 13 amino acids.

As to this clonotype: The library was prepared for alpha chains; this beta chain is a stray read, so its frequency means little. The chain combines TRBV12-3 or TRBV12-4 with TRBJ2-3, with 9 bases identical to TRBD1. The CDR3 sequence is 16 residues long. Trimming took 6 bases from V and 2 from J; bases not matched to a gene: 9. The CDR3 DNA reads as TGTGCCAGCAGCCTGCGGACAGGGGTCCTCACAGATACGCAGTATTTT. Protein sequence: CASSLRTGVLTDTQYF.

Judged by abundance, this clonotype is large. With the library built for alpha chains, this beta chain is off target and its frequency is not meaningful. The rearrangement links TRBV28 to TRBJ1-1; D unresolved. CDR3 length equals 15 residues. The V gene's germline CDR1 is MDHEN and CDR2 SYDVKM. V was pared by 4 bases and J by 7 bases, with 19 bases between. DNA of the CDR3: TGTGCCAGCAGTTCCCCGGGAGCAAGCAATCTTGAAGCTTTCTTT. Amino acid sequence: CASSSPGASNLEAFF.

Sample share makes this clonotype medium-sized. This beta chain slipped into a library made for alpha chains as a stray read, so its size is not meaningful. The gene calls are TRBV7-9 and TRBJ2-3; D may match TRBD1 or TRBD2 (5 bases each). Looked up from germline, CDR1 is SEHNR and CDR2 is FQNEAQ (reference sequence). Trimming cost V 3 bases and J 2 bases, with 12 bases left between them. This CDR3 is 15 amino acids long. This CDR3 is CASSFGADATDTQYF. The DNA of the CDR3 is TGTGCCAGCAGCTTCGGGGCGGACGCCACAGATACGCAGTATTTT.

By share, this clonotype ranks as medium-sized. This beta chain appears as a stray read in a library generated for alpha chains; its size is not informative. J is TRBJ1-1 and V is TRBV7-2; D remains unclear. The germline gives CDR1 SGHTA, CDR2 FQGNSA. The CDR3 loop spans 13 amino acids. The V gene lost 3 bases and the J gene lost 5 bases, with 10 bases spanning the gap. CDR3 nucleotides: TGTGCCAGCAGCTTTGGGCGTTGGACTGAAGCTTTCTTT. Encoded protein: CASSFGRWTEAFF.

Sample share makes this clonotype medium-sized. This beta chain is an off-target read within a library intended for alpha chains, so its frequency means little. J is TRBJ2-3 and V is TRBV20-1; the match to TRBD2 covers 8 bases. The germline V gene has CDR1 DFQATT and CDR2 SNEGSKA (reference sequence). J lost 4 bases, V lost 3 bases, and 3 bases had no gene match. CDR3 length equals 13 residues. The CDR3, as DNA: TGCAGTGCTAGCGGGGGGGCCGCAGATACGCAGTATTTT. Translated: CSASGGAADTQYF.